The 18 T cell receptor beta chains in this list originate from one sample, sequenced in a study of CD8+ T cells in alopecia areata. The authors extracted RNA and reverse transcribed it into cDNA as the sequencing template. Produced via immunoSEQ multiplex PCR; TCRdb's table is partial and in-frame only. This sample has 55,000 to 70,000 clones, with 40% to 50% found just once. The specimen was CD8+ T cells sorted from blood, collected at week 0. The source of these receptors is a human donor with alopecia areata.

The chain combines TRBV7-2 with TRBJ2-3, with D perhaps given as TRBD1 or TRBD2 (6 bases each). V was cut by 2 bases and J by 2 bases, with 14 bases left in between. Germline CDR1 reads SGHTA; CDR2 reads FQGNSA. The CDR3 runs 16 residues. CDR3 region: CASSLPPGATTDTQYF. The CDR3 DNA reads as TGTGCCAGCAGCTTACCCCCGGGGGCTACCACAGATACGCAGTATTTT.

V gene TRBV27 combines with J gene TRBJ2-7; D remains ambiguous. V was trimmed by 3 bases and J by 2 bases, leaving 8 bases between them. The CDR3 spans 13 residues. Per germline, CDR1 MNHEY and CDR2 SMNVEV (reference sequence). The CDR3 loop is CASSFGVTYEQYF. CDR3 DNA: TGTGCCAGCAGTTTCGGAGTTACCTACGAGCAGTACTTC.

This clone was observed a few times. The V call is TRBV29-1, the J call TRBJ2-7; 7 bases are a match to TRBD1. The J segment lost 1 base and the V segment lost 7 bases, leaving 10 bases of the junction unmatched. The CDR3 totals 14 residues. Germline V gene lookup returns CDR1 SQVTM and CDR2 ANQGSEA. CDR3 DNA sequence: TGCAGCGATGTAATGTCAGGGGGTTCCTACGAGCAGTACTTC. Residues: CSDVMSGGSYEQYF.

This clone was found once. The sample contains more than one DNA sequence encoding this CDR3. The chain has TRBV29-1 and TRBJ2-7, with D hard to call. Trimming cost V 3 bases and J 0 bases, with 6 bases left between them. CDR1 SQVTM and CDR2 ANQGSEA come from the germline V gene. The CDR3 spans 12 residues. The DNA for the CDR3 is TGCAGCGTTGAGGTCAACTCCTACGAGCAGTACTTC. This encodes CSVEVNSYEQYF.

This clone was seen at least ten times. The CDR3 region has the DNA TGCGCCAGCAGCCAAGGCTGGGGGGATCTGGGACTAGCGGTGCGCTACGAGCAGTACTTC. Protein sequence: CASSQGWGDLGLAVRYEQYF. The genes are TRBV4-1 and TRBJ2-7; 11 nucleotides match TRBD2. With V trimmed by 1 base and J by 3 bases, 17 bases remained unmatched. Germline assignment: CDR1 MGHRA and CDR2 YSYEKL. CDR3 size: 20 residues.

V gene TRBV9 combines with J gene TRBJ2-1; TRBD1 aligns across 10 bases. CDR1 is SGDLS, CDR2 YYNGEE, per germline. J was trimmed by 7 bases and V by 7 bases; bases with no gene match: 8. The CDR3 totals 14 residues. This CDR3 is CASEGGQGWNEQFF. The DNA for the CDR3 is TGTGCCAGCGAGGGGGGACAGGGGTGGAATGAGCAGTTCTTC. The whole variable domain, remainder taken from reference TRBV9 and TRBJ2-1, is DSGVTQTPKHLITATGQRVTLRCSPRSGDLSVYWYQQSLDQGLQFLIQYYNGEERAKGNILERFSAQQFPDLHSELNLSSLELGDSALYFCASEGGQGWNEQFFGPGTRLTVL.

The chain has TRBV30 and TRBJ2-7, with TRBD2 as a possible D gene (5 bases). The germline V gene has CDR1 GTSNPN and CDR2 SVGIG (reference sequence). Trimming removed 4 bases from V and 3 bases from J, with 10 bases in between. The CDR3 has 12 residues. CDR3 DNA sequence: TGTGCCTGGAAGGTGGCGGGCTACGAGCAGTACTTC. This codes for CAWKVAGYEQYF.

The chain uses TRBV7-6 and TRBJ2-7; weak D call: TRBD2 (6 bases). This CDR3 spans 14 amino acids. CDR1 SGHVS and CDR2 FNYEAQ come from the germline V gene. Deletions cut 1 base from V and 2 bases from J, with 9 bases between. The CDR3 loop is CASSLDSGAYEQYF. The CDR3 nucleotides are TGTGCCAGCAGCTTAGATAGCGGAGCCTACGAGCAGTACTTC.

The genes are TRBV7-8 and TRBJ2-1, with 11 bases that match TRBD2. CDR1 SGHVS and CDR2 FQNEAQ come from the germline V gene. Trimming cost V 7 bases and J 9 bases; bases outside gene matches: 8. This CDR3 is built from 14 residues. CDR3 residues: CASNPRTSGFEQFF. The CDR3 DNA reads as TGTGCCAGCAACCCAAGGACTAGCGGGTTTGAGCAGTTCTTC.

This chain connects TRBV7-3 to TRBJ1-2, with 7 bases identical to TRBD1. J gave up 7 bases and V 5 bases, and 7 bases lay outside the gene matches. Germline assignment: CDR1 SGHTA and CDR2 FQGTGA. This CDR3 region has 13 residues. The CDR3 loop reads CASSPRGHGGYTF. The CDR3 DNA reads as TGTGCCAGCAGCCCGAGGGGGCACGGTGGCTACACCTTC.

The chain joins TRBV5-1 to TRBJ1-1; D not certain. Trimming removed 5 bases at V and 1 base at J, with 6 bases between. There are 12 residues in the CDR3. Germline lookup yields CDR1 SGHRS and CDR2 YFSETQ. The CDR3 DNA follows: TGCGCCAGCAGTGGGCAGAACACTGAAGCTTTCTTT. It codes for CASSGQNTEAFF.

This chain connects TRBV29-1 to TRBJ2-2, with 9 nucleotides matching TRBD2. From germline, CDR1 is SQVTM and CDR2 ANQGSEA. After removal of 4 bases from V and 4 bases from J, the junction contained 4 bases not matched to a gene. The CDR3 consists of 14 residues. The CDR3 region is CSVALAGTTGELFF. CDR3 in DNA: TGCAGCGTTGCTCTAGCGGGGACCACCGGGGAGCTGTTTTTT.

As to this clone: This may be a read error, as it is one base from a much larger clone. The chain is built from TRBV7-2 and TRBJ1-5, with a possible D match to TRBD1 (5 bases). The CDR3 runs 12 residues. Trimming took off 1 base at V and 7 bases at J, with 5 bases between the two ends. The germline gives CDR1 SGHTA, CDR2 FQGNSA. CDR3 region: CASSLGGQPQHF. CDR3 DNA: TGTGCCAGCAGCTTAGGGGGGCAGCCCCAGCATTTT.

The chain joins TRBV9 to TRBJ1-2, with 7 bases fitting TRBD1. V lost 4 bases and J lost 4; bases outside the gene matches: 7. CDR3 size: 14 residues. Per the germline V gene, CDR1 is SGDLS and CDR2 is YYNGEE. Here the CDR3 reads CASSPRGDSYGYTF. The DNA of the CDR3 is TGTGCCAGCAGCCCGCGGGGGGACAGCTATGGCTACACCTTC.

The rearrangement joins TRBV13 to TRBJ2-5; D remains unclear. The germline V gene has CDR1 PRHDT and CDR2 FYEKMQ (reference sequence). The V and J ends lost 2 bases and 4 bases respectively, with 5 bases between them. This CDR3 region has 12 residues. The CDR3 here is CASSLLRETQYF. The CDR3 nucleotides read TGTGCCAGCAGCTTATTGAGAGAGACCCAGTACTTC.

There are a few counts of this clone. This sequence joins TRBV7-9 and TRBJ2-6; the match to TRBD2 covers 7 bases. V trimming: 5 bases; J trimming: 0 bases; junction bases outside the gene matches: 10. Germline values: CDR1 SEHNR, CDR2 FQNEAQ (reference sequence). CDR3 length: 18 amino acids. The CDR3 DNA is TGTGCCAGCAGCCCCCAGCCGGGGGAGGGCTCTGGGGCCAACGTCCTGACTTTC. Translating gives CASSPQPGEGSGANVLTF. Drawing the rest from reference TRBV7-9 and TRBJ2-6, the complete variable domain is DTGVSQNPRHKITKRGQNVTFRCDPISEHNRLYWYRQTLGQGPEFLTYFQNEAQLEKSRLLSDRFSAERPKGSFSTLEIQRTEQGDSAMYLCASSPQPGEGSGANVLTFGAGSRLTVL.

The chain combines TRBV9 with TRBJ2-1, with D perhaps matching TRBD2 (6 bases). The V gene lost 3 bases and the J gene lost 2 bases, with 15 bases spanning the gap. The CDR3 has 16 residues. CDR1 SGDLS and CDR2 YYNGEE come from the germline V gene. As DNA, the CDR3 is TGTGCCAGCAGCGCGACCGGGAGCCTTACCTACAATGAGCAGTTCTTC. Encoded protein: CASSATGSLTYNEQFF.

This clone has just a few counts. V usage is TRBV6-1 and J usage is TRBJ2-3; D might be TRBD1 (6 bases). V shed 3 bases and J shed 1 base, with 14 bases lying between them. The CDR3 runs to 16 residues. The germline V gene has CDR1 MNHNS and CDR2 SASEGT. The CDR3 protein is CASSDTGIRRTDTQYF. The CDR3 DNA is TGTGCCAGCAGTGATACAGGGATCCGCCGCACAGATACGCAGTATTTT.